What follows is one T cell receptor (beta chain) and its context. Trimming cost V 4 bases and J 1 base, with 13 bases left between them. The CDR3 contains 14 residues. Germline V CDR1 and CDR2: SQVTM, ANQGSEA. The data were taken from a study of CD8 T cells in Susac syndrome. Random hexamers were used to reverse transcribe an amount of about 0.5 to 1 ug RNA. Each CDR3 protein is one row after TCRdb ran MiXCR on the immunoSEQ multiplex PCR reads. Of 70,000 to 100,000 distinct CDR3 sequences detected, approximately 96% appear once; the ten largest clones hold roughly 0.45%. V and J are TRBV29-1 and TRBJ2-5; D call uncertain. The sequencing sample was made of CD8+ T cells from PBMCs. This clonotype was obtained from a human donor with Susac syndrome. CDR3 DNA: TGCAGCGTTGTATTCGTCGAGAGCCAAGAGACCCAGTACTTC. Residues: CSVVFVESQETQYF.